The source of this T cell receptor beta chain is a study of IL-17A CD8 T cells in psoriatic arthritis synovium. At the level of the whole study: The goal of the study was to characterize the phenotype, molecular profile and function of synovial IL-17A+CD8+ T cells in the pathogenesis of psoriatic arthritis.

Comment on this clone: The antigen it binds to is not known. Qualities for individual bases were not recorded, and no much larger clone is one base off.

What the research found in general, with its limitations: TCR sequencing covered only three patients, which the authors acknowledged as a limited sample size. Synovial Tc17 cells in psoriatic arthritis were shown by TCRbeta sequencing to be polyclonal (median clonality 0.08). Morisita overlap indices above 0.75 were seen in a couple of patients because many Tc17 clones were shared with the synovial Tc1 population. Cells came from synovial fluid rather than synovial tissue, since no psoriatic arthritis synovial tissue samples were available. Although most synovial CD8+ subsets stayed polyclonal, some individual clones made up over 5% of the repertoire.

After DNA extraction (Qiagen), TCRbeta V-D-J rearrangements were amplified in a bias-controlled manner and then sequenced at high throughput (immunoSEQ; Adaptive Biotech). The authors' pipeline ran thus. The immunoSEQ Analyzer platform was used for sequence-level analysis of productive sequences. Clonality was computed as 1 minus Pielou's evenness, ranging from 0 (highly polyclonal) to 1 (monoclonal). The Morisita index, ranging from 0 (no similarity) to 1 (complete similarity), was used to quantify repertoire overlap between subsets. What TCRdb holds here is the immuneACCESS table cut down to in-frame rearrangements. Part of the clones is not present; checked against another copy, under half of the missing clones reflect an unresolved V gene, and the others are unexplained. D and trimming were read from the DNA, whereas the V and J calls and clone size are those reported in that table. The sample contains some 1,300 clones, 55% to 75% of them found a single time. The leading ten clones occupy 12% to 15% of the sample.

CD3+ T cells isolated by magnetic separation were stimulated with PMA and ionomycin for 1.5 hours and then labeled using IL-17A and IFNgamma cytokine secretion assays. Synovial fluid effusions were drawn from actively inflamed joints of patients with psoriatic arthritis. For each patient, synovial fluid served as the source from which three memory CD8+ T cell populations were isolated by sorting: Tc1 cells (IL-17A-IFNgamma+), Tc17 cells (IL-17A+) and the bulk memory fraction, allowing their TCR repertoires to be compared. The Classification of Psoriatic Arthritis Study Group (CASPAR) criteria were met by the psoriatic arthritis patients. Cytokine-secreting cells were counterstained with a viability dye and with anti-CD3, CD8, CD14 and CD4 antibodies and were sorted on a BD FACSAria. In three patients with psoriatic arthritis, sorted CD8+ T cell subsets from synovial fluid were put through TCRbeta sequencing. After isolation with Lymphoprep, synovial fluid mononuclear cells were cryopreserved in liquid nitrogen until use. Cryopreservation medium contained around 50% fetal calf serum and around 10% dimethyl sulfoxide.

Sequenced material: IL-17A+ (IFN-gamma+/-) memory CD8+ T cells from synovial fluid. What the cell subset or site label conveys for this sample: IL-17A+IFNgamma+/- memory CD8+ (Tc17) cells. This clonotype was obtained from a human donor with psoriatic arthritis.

The CDR3 protein is CASSELAGGLFETQYF. DNA sequence: TGTGCCAGCAGTGAATTAGCGGGGGGACTGTTTGAGACCCAGTACTTC. The V and J segments used are TRBV6-1 and TRBJ2-5; the junction holds 10 bases that match TRBD2. The CDR3 covers 16 residues, taking in both the cysteine and the phenylalanine. The read is trimmed to its CDR3 DNA, 48 bases read in frame from base 1. Looking up the germline V gene yields CDR1 MNHNS and CDR2 SASEGT. V ends up 2 bases short and J 5 bases short, with an unmatched junction base count of 8.